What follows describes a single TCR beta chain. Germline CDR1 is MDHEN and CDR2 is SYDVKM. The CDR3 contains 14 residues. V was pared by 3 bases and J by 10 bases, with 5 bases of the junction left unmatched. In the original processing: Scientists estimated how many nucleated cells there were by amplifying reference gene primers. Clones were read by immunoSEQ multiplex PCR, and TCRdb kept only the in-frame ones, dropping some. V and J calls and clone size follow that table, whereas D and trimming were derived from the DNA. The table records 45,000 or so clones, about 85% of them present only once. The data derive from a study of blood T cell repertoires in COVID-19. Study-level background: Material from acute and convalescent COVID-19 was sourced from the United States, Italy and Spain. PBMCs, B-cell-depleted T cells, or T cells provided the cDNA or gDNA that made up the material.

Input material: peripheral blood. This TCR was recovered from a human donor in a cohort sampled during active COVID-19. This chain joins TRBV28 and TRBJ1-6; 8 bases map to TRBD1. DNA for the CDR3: TGTGCCAGCAGTTTTCAGGGGGCAAGGTCACCCCTCCACTTT. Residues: CASSFQGARSPLHF.